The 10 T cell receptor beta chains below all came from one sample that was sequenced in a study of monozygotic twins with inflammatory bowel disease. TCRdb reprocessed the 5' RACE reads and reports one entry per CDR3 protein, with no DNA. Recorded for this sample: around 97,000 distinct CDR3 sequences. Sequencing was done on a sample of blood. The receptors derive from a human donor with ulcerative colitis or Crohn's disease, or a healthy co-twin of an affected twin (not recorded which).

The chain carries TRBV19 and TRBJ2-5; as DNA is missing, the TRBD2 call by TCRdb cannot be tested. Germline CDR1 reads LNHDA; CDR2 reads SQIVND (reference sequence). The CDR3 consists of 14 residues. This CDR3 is CASSIGLGSETQYF.

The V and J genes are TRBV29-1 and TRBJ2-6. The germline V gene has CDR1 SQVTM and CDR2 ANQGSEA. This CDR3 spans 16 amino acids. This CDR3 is CSVSTDGKSGANVLTF. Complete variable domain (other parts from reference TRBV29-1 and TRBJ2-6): SAVISQKPSRDICQRGTSLTIQCQVDSQVTMMFWYRQQPGQSLTLIATANQGSEATYESGFVIDKFPISRPNLTFSTLTVSNMSPEDSSIYLCSVSTDGKSGANVLTFGAGSRLTVL.

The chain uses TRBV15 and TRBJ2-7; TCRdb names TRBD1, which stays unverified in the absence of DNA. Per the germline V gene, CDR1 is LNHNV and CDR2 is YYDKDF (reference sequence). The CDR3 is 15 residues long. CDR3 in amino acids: CATSMPGQGLHEQYF. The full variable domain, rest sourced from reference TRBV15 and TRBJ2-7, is DAMVIQNPRYQVTQFGKPVTLSCSQTLNHNVMYWYQQKSSQAPKLLFHYYDKDFNNEADTPDNFQSRRPNTSFCFLDIRSPGLGDTAMYLCATSMPGQGLHEQYFGPGTRLTVT.

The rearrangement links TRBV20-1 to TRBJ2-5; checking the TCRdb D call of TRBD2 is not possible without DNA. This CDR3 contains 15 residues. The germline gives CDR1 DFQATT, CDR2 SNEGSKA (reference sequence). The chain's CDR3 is CSAKTRGTSGSTQYF.

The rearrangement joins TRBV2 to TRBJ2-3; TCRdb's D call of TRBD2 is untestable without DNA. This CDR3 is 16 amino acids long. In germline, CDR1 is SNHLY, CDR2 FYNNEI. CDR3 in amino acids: CASRLTSASSTDTQYF. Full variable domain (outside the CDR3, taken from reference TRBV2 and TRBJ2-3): EPEVTQTPSHQVTQMGQEVILRCVPISNHLYFYWYRQILGQKVEFLVSFYNNEISEKSEIFDDQFSVERPDGSNFTLKIRSTKLEDSAMYFCASRLTSASSTDTQYFGPGTRLTVL.

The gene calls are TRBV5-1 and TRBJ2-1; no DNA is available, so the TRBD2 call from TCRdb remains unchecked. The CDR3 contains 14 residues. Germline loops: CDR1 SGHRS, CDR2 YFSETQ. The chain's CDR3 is CASSWTRGGGEQFF.

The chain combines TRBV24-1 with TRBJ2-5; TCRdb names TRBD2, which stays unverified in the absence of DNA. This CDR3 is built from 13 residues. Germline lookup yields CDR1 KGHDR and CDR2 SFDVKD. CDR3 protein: CATSDGITGTQYF.

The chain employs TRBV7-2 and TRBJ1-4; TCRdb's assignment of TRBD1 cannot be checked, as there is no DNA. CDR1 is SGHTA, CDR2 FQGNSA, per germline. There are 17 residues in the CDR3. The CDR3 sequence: CASSRRPRRLTNEKLFF.

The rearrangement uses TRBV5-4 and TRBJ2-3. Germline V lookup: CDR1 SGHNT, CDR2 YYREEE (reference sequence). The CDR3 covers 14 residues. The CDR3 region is CASSLVAATDTQYF.

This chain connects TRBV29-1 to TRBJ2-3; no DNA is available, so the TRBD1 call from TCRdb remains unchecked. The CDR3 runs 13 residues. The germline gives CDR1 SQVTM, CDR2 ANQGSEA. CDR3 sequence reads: CSGETGGTNTQYF.